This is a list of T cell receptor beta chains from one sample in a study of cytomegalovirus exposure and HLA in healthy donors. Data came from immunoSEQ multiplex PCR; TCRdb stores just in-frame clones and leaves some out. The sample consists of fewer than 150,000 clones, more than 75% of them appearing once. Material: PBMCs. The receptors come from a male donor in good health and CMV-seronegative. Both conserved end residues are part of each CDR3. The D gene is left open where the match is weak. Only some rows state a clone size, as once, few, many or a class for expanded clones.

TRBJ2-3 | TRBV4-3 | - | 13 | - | TGCGCCAGCAGCCAATGGCTCTCGGATACGCAGTATTTT | CASSQWLSDTQYF
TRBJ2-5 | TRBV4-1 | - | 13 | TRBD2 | TGCGCCAGCAGCACCCTCCCGGGGGGAGAGCAGTACTTC | CASSTLPGGEQYF
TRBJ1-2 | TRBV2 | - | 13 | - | TGTGCCAGCAGTGGGACAACTAACTATGGCTACACCTTC | CASSGTTNYGYTF
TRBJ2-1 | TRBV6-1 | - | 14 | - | TGTGCCAGCAGGTCTTCCAGGGGTGGGAATGAGCAGTTCTTC | CASRSSRGGNEQFF
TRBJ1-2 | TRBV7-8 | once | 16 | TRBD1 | TGTGCCAGCAGCTTAGGGGACAGGGGCTCTGACTATGGCTACACCTTC | CASSLGDRGSDYGYTF
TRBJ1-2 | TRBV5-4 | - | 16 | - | TGTGCCAGCAGCTCGGATATGACAGGCGGCGACTATGGCTACACCTTC | CASSSDMTGGDYGYTF
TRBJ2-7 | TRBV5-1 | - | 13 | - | TGCGCCAGCAGGGTCAGGGGTTCCTACGAGCAGTACTTC | CASRVRGSYEQYF
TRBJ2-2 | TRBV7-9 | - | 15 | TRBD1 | TGTGCCAGCAGCGAGGGACAGCCCAGGGCCGGGGAGCTGTTTTTT | CASSEGQPRAGELFF
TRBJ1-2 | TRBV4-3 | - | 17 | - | TGCGCCAGCAGCCAAGATTTTCTTACTGAGCGCAGCTATGGCTACACCTTC | CASSQDFLTERSYGYTF
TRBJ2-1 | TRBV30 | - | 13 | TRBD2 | TGTGCCTGGCGACTAGCGGGTGGTCGGGAGCAGTTCTTC | CAWRLAGGREQFF
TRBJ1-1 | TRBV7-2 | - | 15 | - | TGTGCCAGCAGCTTAGTAGGGATTTCGGGGACTGAAGCTTTCTTT | CASSLVGISGTEAFF
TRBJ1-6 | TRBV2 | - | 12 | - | TGTGCCAGCGGGCAGAATAATTCACCCCTCCACTTT | CASGQNNSPLHF
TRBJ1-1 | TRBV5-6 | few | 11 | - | TGTGCCAGCAGCTCAGGGTCTCAAACTTTCTTT | CASSSGSQTFF
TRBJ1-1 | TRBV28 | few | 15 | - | TGTGCCAGCATTACCTCAGGGGAACTGGACACTGAAGCTTTCTTT | CASITSGELDTEAFF
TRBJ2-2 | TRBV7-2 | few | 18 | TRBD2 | TGTGCCAGCAGCCCCCCCCTACCAGGAGCGGGGGGCACCGGGGAGCTGTTTTTT | CASSPPLPGAGGTGELFF
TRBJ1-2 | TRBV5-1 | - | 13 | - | TGCGCCAGCAGCGTGGTCGGGGACAATGGCTACACCTTC | CASSVVGDNGYTF
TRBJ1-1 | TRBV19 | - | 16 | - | TGTGCCAGTAAGGCAAGTGGCAGGGGAGGGGACACTGAAGCTTTCTTT | CASKASGRGGDTEAFF
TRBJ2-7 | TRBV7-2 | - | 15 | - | TGTGCCAGCAGCTTATCTGGTACAGCCTTATACGAGCAGTACTTC | CASSLSGTALYEQYF
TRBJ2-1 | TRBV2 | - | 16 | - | TGTGCCAGCAGTGAGAGGGGGGACTACGAAGACAATGAGCAGTTCTTC | CASSERGDYEDNEQFF
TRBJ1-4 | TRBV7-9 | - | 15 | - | TGTGCCAGCAGCTTAGGGACAGCAAGTCTAGAAAAACTGTTTTTT | CASSLGTASLEKLFF
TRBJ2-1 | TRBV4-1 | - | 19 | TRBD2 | TGCGCCAGCAGCCAAGAGGATTGGGCGGGGGGGTCGTTATACAATGAGCAGTTCTTC | CASSQEDWAGGSLYNEQFF
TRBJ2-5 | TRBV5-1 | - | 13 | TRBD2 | TGCGCCAGCAGCGAGGTGGGGGGGGAGACCCAGTACTTC | CASSEVGGETQYF